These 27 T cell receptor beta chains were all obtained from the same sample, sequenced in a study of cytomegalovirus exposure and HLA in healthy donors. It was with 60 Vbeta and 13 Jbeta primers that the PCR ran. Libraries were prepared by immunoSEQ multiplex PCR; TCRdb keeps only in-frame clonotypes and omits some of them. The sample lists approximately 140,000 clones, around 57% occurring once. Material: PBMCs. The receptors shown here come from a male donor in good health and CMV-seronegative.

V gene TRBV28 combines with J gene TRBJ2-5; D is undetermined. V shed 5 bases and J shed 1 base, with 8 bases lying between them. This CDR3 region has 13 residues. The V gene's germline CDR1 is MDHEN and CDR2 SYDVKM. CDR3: CASSQRVQETQYF. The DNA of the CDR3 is TGTGCCAGCAGTCAACGGGTCCAAGAGACCCAGTACTTC. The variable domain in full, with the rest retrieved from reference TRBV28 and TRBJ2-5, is DVKVTQSSRYLVKRTGEKVFLECVQDMDHENMFWYRQDPGLGLRLIYFSYDVKMKEKGDIPEGYSVSREKKERFSLILESASTNQTSMYLCASSQRVQETQYFGPGTRLLVL.

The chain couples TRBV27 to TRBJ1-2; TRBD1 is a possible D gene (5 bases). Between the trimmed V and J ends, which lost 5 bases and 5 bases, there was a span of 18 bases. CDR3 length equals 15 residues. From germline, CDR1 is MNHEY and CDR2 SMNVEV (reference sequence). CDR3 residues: CASSPRDFKWYGYTF. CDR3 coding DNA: TGTGCCAGCAGTCCGAGGGACTTCAAGTGGTATGGCTACACCTTC.

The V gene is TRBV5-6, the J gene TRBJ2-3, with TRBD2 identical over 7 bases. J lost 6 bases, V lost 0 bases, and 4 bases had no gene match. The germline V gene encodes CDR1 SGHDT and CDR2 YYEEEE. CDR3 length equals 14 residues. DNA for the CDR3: TGTGCCAGCAGCTTGGGCGGGGGTTGGGATACGCAGTATTTT. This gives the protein CASSLGGGWDTQYF.

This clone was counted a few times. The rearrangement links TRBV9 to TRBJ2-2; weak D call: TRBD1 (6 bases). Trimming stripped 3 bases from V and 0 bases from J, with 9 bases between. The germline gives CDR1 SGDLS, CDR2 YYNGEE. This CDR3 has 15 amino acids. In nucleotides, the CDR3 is TGTGCCAGCAGCGGCAGGGGATCGAACACCGGGGAGCTGTTTTTT. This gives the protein CASSGRGSNTGELFF.

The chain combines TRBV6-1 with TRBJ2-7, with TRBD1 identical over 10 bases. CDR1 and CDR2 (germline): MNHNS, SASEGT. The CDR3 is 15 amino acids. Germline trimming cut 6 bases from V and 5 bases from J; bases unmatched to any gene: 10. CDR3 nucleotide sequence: TGTGCCAGCAGACCAGACAGGGGGCGACGGGACGAGCAGTACTTC. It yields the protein CASRPDRGRRDEQYF.

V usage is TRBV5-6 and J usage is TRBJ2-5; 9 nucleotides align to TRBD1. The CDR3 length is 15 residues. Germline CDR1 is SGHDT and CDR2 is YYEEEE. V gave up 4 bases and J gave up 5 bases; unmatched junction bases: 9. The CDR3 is CASSPGTGWSETQYF. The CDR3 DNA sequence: TGTGCCAGCAGCCCCGGGACAGGGTGGTCGGAGACCCAGTACTTC.

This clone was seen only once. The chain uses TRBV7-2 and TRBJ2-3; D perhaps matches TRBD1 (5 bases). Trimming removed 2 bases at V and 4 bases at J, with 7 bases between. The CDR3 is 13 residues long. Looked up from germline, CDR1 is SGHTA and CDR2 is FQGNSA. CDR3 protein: CASSLWGADTQYF. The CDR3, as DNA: TGTGCCAGCAGCTTATGGGGCGCAGATACGCAGTATTTT.

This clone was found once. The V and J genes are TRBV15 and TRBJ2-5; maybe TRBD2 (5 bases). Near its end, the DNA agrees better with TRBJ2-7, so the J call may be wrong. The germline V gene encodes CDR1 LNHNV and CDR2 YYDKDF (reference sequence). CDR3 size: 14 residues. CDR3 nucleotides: TGTGCCACCAGCAGAGGGACTTACAACTACGAGCAGTACTTC. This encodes CATSRGTYNYEQYF.

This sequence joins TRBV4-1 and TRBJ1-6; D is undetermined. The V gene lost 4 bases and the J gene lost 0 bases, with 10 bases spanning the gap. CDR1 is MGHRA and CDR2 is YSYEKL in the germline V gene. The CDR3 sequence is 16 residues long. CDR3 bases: TGCGCCAGCAGCCCCTTACAGAGCTCCTATAATTCACCCCTCCACTTT. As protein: CASSPLQSSYNSPLHF.

CDR3 bases: TGTGCCAGCAGCTCCTCGGGGGGATCTGAAGATACGCAGTATTTT. Its translation is CASSSSGGSEDTQYF. The rearrangement uses TRBV7-6 and TRBJ2-3; TRBD2 aligns across 7 bases. The CDR3 is 15 amino acids. In germline, CDR1 is SGHVS, CDR2 FNYEAQ. The trim removed 4 bases at V and 5 bases at J, leaving 9 bases unmatched.

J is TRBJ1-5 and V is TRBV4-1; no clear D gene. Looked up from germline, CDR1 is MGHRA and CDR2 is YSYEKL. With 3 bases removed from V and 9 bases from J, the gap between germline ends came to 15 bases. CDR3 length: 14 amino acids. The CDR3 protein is CASSHGPTVGPQHF. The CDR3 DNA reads TGCGCCAGCAGCCATGGGCCAACGGTGGGGCCCCAGCATTTT.

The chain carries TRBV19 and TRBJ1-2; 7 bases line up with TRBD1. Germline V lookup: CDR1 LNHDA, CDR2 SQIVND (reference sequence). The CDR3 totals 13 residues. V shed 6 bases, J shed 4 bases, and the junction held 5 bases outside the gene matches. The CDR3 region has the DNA TGTGCCAGTAGCCCAGACAGGGTCTATGGCTACACCTTC. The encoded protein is CASSPDRVYGYTF.

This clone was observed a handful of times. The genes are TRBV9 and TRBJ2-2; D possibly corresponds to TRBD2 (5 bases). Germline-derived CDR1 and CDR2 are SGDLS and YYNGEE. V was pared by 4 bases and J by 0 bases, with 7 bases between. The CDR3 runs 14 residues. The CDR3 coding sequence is TGTGCCAGCAGCCAGCGGACGAACACCGGGGAGCTGTTTTTT. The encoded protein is CASSQRTNTGELFF.

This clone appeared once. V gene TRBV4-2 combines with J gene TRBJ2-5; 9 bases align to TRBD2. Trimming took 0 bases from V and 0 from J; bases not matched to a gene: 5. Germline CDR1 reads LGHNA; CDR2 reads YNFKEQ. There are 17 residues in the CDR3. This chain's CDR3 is CASSQDRAGGYQETQYF. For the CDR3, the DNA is TGTGCCAGCAGCCAAGATAGAGCGGGGGGCTACCAAGAGACCCAGTACTTC.

The CDR3 sequence is CASSLNKGPQPQHF. CDR3 bases: TGTGCCAGCAGCTTAAACAAGGGGCCTCAGCCCCAGCATTTT. J is TRBJ1-5 and V is TRBV7-9; tentatively, D is TRBD1 (5 bases). The CDR3 spans 14 residues. The germline CDR1 and CDR2 sequences are SEHNR and FQNEAQ (reference sequence). V was clipped by 2 bases and J by 6 bases, with 11 bases between them.

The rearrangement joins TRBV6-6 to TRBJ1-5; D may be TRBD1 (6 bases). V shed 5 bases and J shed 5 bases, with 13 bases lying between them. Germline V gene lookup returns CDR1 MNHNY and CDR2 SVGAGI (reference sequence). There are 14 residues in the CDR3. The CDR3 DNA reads TGTGCCAGCAGTCATAGCAGACAGGATCAGCCCCAGCATTTT. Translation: CASSHSRQDQPQHF.

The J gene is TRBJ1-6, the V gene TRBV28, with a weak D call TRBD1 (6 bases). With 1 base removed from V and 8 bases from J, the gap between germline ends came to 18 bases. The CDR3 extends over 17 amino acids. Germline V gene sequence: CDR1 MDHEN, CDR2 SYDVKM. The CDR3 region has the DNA TGTGCCAGCAGTTTATTCCGACAGGCCATATACTATTCACCCCTCCACTTT. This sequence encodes CASSLFRQAIYYSPLHF.

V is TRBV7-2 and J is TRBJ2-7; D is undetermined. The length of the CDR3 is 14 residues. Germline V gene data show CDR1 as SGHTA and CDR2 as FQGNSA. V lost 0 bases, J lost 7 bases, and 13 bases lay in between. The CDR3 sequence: CASSLAGIPGEQYF. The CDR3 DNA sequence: TGTGCCAGCAGCTTAGCGGGCATCCCTGGAGAGCAGTACTTC. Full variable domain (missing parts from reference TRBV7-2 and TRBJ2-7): GAGVSQSPSNKVTEKGKDVELRCDPISGHTALYWYRQSLGQGLEFLIYFQGNSAPDKSGLPSDRFSAERTGGSVSTLTIQRTQQEDSAVYLCASSLAGIPGEQYFGPGTRLTVT.

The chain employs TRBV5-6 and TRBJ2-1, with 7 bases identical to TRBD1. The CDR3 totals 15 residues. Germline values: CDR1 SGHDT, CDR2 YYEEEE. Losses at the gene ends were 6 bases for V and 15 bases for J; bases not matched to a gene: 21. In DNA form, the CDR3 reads TGTGCCAGCACAATACAGGGGTATCAACCCCTCAATACGTTCTTC. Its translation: CASTIQGYQPLNTFF.

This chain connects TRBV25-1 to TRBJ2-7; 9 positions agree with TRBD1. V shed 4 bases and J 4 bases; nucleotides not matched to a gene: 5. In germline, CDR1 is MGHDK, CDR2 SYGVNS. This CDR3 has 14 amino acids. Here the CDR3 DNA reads TGTGCCAGCAGTGTGGGACAGGGACAGTACGAGCAGTACTTC. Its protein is CASSVGQGQYEQYF.

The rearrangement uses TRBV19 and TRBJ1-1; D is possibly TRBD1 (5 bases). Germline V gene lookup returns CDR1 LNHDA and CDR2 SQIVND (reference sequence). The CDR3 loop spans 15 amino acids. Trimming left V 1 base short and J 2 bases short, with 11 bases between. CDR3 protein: CASSIGTGENTEAFF. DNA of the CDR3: TGTGCCAGTAGTATAGGGACGGGGGAAAACACTGAAGCTTTCTTT.

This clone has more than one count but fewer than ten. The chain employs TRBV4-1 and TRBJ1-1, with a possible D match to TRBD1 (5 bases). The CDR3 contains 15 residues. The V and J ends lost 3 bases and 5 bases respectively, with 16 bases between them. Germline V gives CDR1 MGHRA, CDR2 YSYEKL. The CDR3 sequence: CASSHDTGGGTEAFF. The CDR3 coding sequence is TGCGCCAGCAGCCATGACACAGGCGGGGGGACTGAAGCTTTCTTT.

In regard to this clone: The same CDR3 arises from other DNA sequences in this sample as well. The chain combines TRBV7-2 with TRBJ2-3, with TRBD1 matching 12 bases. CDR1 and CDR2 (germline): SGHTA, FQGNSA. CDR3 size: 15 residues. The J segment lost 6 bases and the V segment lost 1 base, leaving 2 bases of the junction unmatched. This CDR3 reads CASSLGGQGADTQYF. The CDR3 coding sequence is TGTGCCAGCAGCTTAGGGGGACAGGGGGCCGATACGCAGTATTTT.

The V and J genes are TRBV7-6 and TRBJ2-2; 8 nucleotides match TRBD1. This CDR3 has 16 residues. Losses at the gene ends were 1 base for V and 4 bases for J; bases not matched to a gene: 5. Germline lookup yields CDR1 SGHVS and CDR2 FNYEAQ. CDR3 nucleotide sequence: TGTGCCAGCAGCTTAGGTGGACAGGGCCTCACCGGGGAGCTGTTTTTT. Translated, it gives CASSLGGQGLTGELFF.

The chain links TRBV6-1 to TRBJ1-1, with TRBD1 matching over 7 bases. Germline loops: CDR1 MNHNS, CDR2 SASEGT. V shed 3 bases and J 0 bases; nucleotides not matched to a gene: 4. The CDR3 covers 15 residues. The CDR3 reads CASSDQGQMNTEAFF. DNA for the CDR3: TGTGCCAGCAGTGATCAGGGACAGATGAACACTGAAGCTTTCTTT.

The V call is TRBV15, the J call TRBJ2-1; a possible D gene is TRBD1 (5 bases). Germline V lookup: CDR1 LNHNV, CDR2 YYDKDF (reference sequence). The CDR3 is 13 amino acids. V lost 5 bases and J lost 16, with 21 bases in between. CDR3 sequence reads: CATSLETASVVFF. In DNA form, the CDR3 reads TGTGCCACCAGCTTAGAGACAGCCTCGGTTGTATTCTTC.

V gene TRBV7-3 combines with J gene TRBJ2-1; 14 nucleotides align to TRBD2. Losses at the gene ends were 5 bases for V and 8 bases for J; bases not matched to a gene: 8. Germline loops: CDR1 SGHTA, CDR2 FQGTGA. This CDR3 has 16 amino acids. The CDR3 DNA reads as TGTGCCAGCAGCAACGGACTAGCGGGGGGTGACGATGAGCAGTTCTTC. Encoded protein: CASSNGLAGGDDEQFF.